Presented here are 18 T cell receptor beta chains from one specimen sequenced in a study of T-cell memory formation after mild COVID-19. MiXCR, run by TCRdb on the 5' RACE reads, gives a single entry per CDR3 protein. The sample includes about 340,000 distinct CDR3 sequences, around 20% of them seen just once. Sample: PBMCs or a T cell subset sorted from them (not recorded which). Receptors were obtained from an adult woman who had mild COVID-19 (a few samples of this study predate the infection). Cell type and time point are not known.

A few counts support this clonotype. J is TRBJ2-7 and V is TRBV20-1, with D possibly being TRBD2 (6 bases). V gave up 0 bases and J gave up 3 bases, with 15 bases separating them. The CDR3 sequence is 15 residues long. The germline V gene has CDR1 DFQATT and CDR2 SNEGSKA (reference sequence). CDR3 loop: CSARDPGDPDYEQYF. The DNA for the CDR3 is TGCAGTGCTAGAGATCCGGGGGACCCTGACTACGAGCAGTACTTC.

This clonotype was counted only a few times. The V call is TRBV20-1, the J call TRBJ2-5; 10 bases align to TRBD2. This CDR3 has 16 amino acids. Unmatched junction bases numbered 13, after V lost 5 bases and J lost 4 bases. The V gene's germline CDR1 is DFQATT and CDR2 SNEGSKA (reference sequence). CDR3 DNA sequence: TGCAGTGCTCGTAAACTAGCGGGGCGACTCGGAGAGACCCAGTACTTC. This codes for CSARKLAGRLGETQYF.

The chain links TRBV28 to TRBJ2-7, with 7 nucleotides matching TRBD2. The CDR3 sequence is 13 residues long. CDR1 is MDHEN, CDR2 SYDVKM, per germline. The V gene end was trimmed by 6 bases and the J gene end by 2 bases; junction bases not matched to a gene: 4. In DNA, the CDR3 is TGTGCCAGCAGGGTTAGCGGGCCCTACGAGCAGTACTTC. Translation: CASRVSGPYEQYF. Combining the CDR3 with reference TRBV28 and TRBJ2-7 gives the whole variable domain DVKVTQSSRYLVKRTGEKVFLECVQDMDHENMFWYRQDPGLGLRLIYFSYDVKMKEKGDIPEGYSVSREKKERFSLILESASTNQTSMYLCASRVSGPYEQYFGPGTRLTVT.

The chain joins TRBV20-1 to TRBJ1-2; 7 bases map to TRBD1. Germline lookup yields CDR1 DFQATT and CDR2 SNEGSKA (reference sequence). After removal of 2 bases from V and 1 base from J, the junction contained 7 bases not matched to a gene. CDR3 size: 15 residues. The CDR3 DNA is TGCAGTGCTAGACACTTTCCAGGGGGTAACTATGGCTACACCTTC. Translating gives CSARHFPGGNYGYTF.

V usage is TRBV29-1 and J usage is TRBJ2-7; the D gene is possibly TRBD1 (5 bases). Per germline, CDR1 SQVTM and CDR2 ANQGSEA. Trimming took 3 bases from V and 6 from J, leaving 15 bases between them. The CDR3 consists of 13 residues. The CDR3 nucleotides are TGCAGCGTTGAGGTACTATGGGGCGGCGAGCAGTACTTC. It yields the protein CSVEVLWGGEQYF.

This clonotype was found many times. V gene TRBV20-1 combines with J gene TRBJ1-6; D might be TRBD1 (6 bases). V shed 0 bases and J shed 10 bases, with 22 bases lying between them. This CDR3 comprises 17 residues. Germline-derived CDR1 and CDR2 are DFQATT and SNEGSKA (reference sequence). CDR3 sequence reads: CSARDRAGDPIRSPLHF. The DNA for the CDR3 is TGCAGTGCTAGAGATCGGGCAGGGGACCCTATACGGTCACCCCTCCACTTT.

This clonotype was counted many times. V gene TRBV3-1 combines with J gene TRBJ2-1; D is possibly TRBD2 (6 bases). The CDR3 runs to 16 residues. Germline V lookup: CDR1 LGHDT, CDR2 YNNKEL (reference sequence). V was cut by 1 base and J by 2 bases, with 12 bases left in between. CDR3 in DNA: TGTGCCAGCAGCCAAGCAGCTAGCGCTCCCTACAATGAGCAGTTCTTC. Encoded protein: CASSQAASAPYNEQFF.

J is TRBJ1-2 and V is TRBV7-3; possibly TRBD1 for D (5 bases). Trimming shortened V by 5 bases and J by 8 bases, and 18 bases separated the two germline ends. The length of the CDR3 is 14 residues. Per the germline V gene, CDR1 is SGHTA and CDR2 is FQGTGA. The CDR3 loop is CASSMGVHLGGYTF. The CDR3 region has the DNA TGTGCCAGCAGCATGGGGGTACATTTGGGCGGCTACACCTTC.

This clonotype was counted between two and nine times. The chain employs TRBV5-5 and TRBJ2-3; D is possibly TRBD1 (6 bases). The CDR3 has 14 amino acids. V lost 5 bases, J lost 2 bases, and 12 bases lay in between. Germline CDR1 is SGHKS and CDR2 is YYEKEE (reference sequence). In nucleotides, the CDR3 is TGTGCCAGCAGACCAGGGGATTCCACAGATACGCAGTATTTT. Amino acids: CASRPGDSTDTQYF.

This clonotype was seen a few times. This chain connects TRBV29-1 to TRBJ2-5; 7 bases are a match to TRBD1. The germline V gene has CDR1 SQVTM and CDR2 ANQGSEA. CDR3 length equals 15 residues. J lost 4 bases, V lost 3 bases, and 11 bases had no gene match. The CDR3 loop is CSVDPSETGVETQYF. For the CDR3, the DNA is TGCAGCGTTGACCCGAGTGAAACAGGGGTAGAGACCCAGTACTTC.

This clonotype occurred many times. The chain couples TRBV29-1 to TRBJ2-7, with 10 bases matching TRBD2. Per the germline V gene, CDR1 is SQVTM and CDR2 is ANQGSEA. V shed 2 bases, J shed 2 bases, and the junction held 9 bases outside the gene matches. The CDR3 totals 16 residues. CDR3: CSVESVTSGSAYEQYF. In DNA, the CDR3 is TGCAGCGTTGAATCCGTGACTAGCGGGTCCGCCTACGAGCAGTACTTC.

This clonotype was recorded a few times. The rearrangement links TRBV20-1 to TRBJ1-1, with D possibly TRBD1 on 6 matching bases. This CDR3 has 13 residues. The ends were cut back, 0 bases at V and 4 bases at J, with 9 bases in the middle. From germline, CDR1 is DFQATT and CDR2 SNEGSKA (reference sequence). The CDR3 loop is CSAREGAGTEAFF. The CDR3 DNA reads TGCAGTGCTAGAGAGGGGGCAGGCACTGAAGCTTTCTTT.

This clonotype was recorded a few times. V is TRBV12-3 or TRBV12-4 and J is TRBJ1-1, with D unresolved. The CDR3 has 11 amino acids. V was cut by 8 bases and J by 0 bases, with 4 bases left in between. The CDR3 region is CASGMNTEAFF. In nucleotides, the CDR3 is TGTGCCAGCGGGATGAACACTGAAGCTTTCTTT.

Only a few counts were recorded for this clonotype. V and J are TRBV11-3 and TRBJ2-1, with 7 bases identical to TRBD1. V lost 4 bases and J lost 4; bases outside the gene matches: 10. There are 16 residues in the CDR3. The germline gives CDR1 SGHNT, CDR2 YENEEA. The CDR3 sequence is CASSSQQGLRYNEQFF. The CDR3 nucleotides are TGTGCCAGCAGCTCACAACAGGGGTTGAGGTACAATGAGCAGTTCTTC.

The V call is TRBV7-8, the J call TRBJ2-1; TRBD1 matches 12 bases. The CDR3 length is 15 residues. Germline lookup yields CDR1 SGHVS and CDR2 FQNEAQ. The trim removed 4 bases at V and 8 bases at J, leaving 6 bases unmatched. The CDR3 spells CASSSPGQGADEQFF. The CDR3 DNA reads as TGTGCCAGCAGCTCCCCGGGACAGGGGGCGGATGAGCAGTTCTTC.

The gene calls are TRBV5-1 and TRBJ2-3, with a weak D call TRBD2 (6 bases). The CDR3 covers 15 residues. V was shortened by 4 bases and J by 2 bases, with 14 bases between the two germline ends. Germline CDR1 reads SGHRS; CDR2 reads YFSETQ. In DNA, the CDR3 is TGCGCCAGCAGCCCGGAGGGGTCCCTCACAGATACGCAGTATTTT. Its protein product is CASSPEGSLTDTQYF.

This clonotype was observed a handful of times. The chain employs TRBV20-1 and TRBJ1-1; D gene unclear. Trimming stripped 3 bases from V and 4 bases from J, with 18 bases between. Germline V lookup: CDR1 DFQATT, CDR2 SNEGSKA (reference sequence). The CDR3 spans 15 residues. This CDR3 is CSASDPMRVGTEAFF. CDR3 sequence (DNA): TGCAGTGCTAGTGACCCTATGAGGGTCGGCACTGAAGCTTTCTTT.

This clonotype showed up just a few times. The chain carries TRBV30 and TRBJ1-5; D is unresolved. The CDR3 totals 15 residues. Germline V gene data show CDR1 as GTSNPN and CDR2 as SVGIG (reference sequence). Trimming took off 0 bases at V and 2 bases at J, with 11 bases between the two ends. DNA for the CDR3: TGTGCCTGGAGTGTATATAATACTCGCAATCAGCCCCAGCATTTT. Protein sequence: CAWSVYNTRNQPQHF.